These T cell receptor beta chains were read from a single sample in a study of T cells after posttransplantation cyclophosphamide. The protocol was immunoSEQ multiplex PCR, while the TCRdb copy is restricted to in-frame clones and leaves out a portion. Of over 5,500 clones in the sample, 91% were seen once. Sequences were obtained from CD4+ T cells sorted from blood. These receptors were obtained from a woman between 45 and 65 years old in good health and a related stem cell transplant donor. The CDR3 runs from the conserved cysteine through the conserved F or W. A D gene is named only where the DNA matches it firmly. Some rows have no size entry. The others give once, few or many, or a class for an expanded clone.

clone size: few; J gene: TRBJ2-3; V gene: TRBV5-8; D gene: TRBD2; CDR3 length: 16; CDR3 DNA: TGTGCCAGCACCCTAGGCGGGACTAGCTTCACAGATACGCAGTATTTT; CDR3 protein: CASTLGGTSFTDTQYF
clone size: NA; J gene: TRBJ2-7; V gene: TRBV29-1; D gene: NA; CDR3 length: 12; CDR3 DNA: TGCAGCGTTGCATACACAGCCTACGAGCAGTACTTC; CDR3 protein: CSVAYTAYEQYF
clone size: NA; J gene: TRBJ2-2; V gene: TRBV6-1; D gene: NA; CDR3 length: 14; CDR3 DNA: TGTGCCAGCAGTGCCGGGAAGGTCACCGGGGAGCTGTTTTTT; CDR3 protein: CASSAGKVTGELFF
clone size: NA; J gene: TRBJ2-2; V gene: TRBV7-7; D gene: NA; CDR3 length: 14; CDR3 DNA: TGTGCCAGCAGCCGAGCGGAGGACACCGGGGAGCTGTTTTTT; CDR3 protein: CASSRAEDTGELFF
clone size: NA; J gene: TRBJ1-2; V gene: TRBV7-9; D gene: TRBD1; CDR3 length: 15; CDR3 DNA: TGTGCCAGCAGCCTGGACAGGGGAGGATACGGTGGCTACACCTTC; CDR3 protein: CASSLDRGGYGGYTF
clone size: NA; J gene: TRBJ1-2; V gene: TRBV7-9; D gene: NA; CDR3 length: 12; CDR3 DNA: TGTGCCAGCAGCTTAGTGGGGCAGGGCTACACCTTC; CDR3 protein: CASSLVGQGYTF
clone size: NA; J gene: TRBJ1-5; V gene: TRBV10-3; D gene: NA; CDR3 length: 14; CDR3 DNA: TGTGCCATCAGTGAGGGCGGGGGTGGCCAGCCCCAGCATTTT; CDR3 protein: CAISEGGGGQPQHF
clone size: NA; J gene: TRBJ1-1; V gene: TRBV2; D gene: TRBD1; CDR3 length: 14; CDR3 DNA: TGTGCCAGCACCTGGGACAGGGGAGGGGCTGAAGCTTTCTTT; CDR3 protein: CASTWDRGGAEAFF
clone size: NA; J gene: TRBJ1-5; V gene: TRBV2; D gene: NA; CDR3 length: 16; CDR3 DNA: TGTGCCAGCAGTAACCCCAGGACTGCGACCAATCAGCCCCAGCATTTT; CDR3 protein: CASSNPRTATNQPQHF
clone size: NA; J gene: TRBJ2-1; V gene: TRBV18; D gene: NA; CDR3 length: 17; CDR3 DNA: TGTGCCAGCTCACCCCCGAAGGGAGAGGCTGGAGACAATGAGCAGTTCTTC; CDR3 protein: CASSPPKGEAGDNEQFF
clone size: NA; J gene: TRBJ1-1; V gene: TRBV5-1; D gene: NA; CDR3 length: 14; CDR3 DNA: TGCGCCAGCAGCTTGGGGACACTACTCACTGAAGCTTTCTTT; CDR3 protein: CASSLGTLLTEAFF
clone size: NA; J gene: TRBJ2-1; V gene: TRBV11-2; D gene: NA; CDR3 length: 18; CDR3 DNA: TGTGCCAGCAGCTTAGCCCGACAATCCCCAATCGCCTACAATGAGCAGTTCTTC; CDR3 protein: CASSLARQSPIAYNEQFF
clone size: NA; J gene: TRBJ2-2; V gene: TRBV6-5; D gene: TRBD1; CDR3 length: 16; CDR3 DNA: TGTGCCAGCAGTTACCTCTGGCAGGGGGCTCACCGGGGAGCTGTTTTT; CDR3 protein: CASSYLWQGAHRGAVF
clone size: once; J gene: TRBJ2-7; V gene: TRBV19; D gene: TRBD1; CDR3 length: 14; CDR3 DNA: TGTGCCAGTAGAGACAGGGGACCTAGGGACGAGCAGTACTTC; CDR3 protein: CASRDRGPRDEQYF
clone size: NA; J gene: TRBJ1-2; V gene: TRBV19; D gene: TRBD1; CDR3 length: 15; CDR3 DNA: TGTGCCAGTAGGCCCGGACAGGGGGGAAACTATGGCTACACCTTC; CDR3 protein: CASRPGQGGNYGYTF
clone size: NA; J gene: TRBJ2-7; V gene: TRBV6-1; D gene: TRBD2; CDR3 length: 13; CDR3 DNA: TGTGCCAGCAACGGCGGGAGCTCCTACGAGCAGTACTTC; CDR3 protein: CASNGGSSYEQYF
clone size: NA; J gene: TRBJ1-1; V gene: TRBV4-1; D gene: NA; CDR3 length: 14; CDR3 DNA: TGCGCCAGCAGCCGCGTTCTTCCGAACACTGAAGCTTTCTTT; CDR3 protein: CASSRVLPNTEAFF
clone size: NA; J gene: TRBJ1-3; V gene: TRBV7-9; D gene: NA; CDR3 length: 16; CDR3 DNA: TGTGCCAGCAGCTTAGCACAGGGAGGGAGCGGAAACACCATATATTTT; CDR3 protein: CASSLAQGGSGNTIYF
clone size: NA; J gene: TRBJ1-4; V gene: TRBV10-1; D gene: NA; CDR3 length: 14; CDR3 DNA: TGCGCCAGCAGTGAGTCCACACGGAGTGAAAAACTGTTTTTT; CDR3 protein: CASSESTRSEKLFF
clone size: NA; J gene: TRBJ2-3; V gene: TRBV19; D gene: NA; CDR3 length: 16; CDR3 DNA: TGTGCCAGTAGTCTCCGACTTAAGCGGGGCACAGATACGCAGTATTTT; CDR3 protein: CASSLRLKRGTDTQYF
clone size: NA; J gene: TRBJ1-1; V gene: TRBV4-1; D gene: NA; CDR3 length: 18; CDR3 DNA: TGCGCCAGCAGCCAAGCTAATACAGCTGGTGGTTGGGTAGCTGAAGCTTTCTTT; CDR3 protein: CASSQANTAGGWVAEAFF
clone size: NA; J gene: TRBJ2-5; V gene: TRBV7-2; D gene: NA; CDR3 length: 15; CDR3 DNA: TGTGCCAGCAGCTTAGACGCGGAGGGCTTAGAGACCCAGTACTTC; CDR3 protein: CASSLDAEGLETQYF
clone size: NA; J gene: TRBJ2-7; V gene: TRBV18; D gene: TRBD1; CDR3 length: 13; CDR3 DNA: TGTGCCAGCTCACGGGACAGGGGGTACGAGCAGTACTTC; CDR3 protein: CASSRDRGYEQYF
clone size: NA; J gene: TRBJ2-1; V gene: TRBV5-1; D gene: TRBD1; CDR3 length: 18; CDR3 DNA: TGCGCCAGCAGCTTGAACAGGGGAACCCCCCTACGATACAATGAGCAGTTCTTC; CDR3 protein: CASSLNRGTPLRYNEQFF
clone size: NA; J gene: TRBJ1-1; V gene: TRBV10-3; D gene: NA; CDR3 length: 14; CDR3 DNA: TGTGCCATCGGCCTACAGGGAAGCGTGGCGGAAGCTTTCTTT; CDR3 protein: CAIGLQGSVAEAFF
clone size: NA; J gene: TRBJ2-7; V gene: TRBV5-1; D gene: TRBD1; CDR3 length: 15; CDR3 DNA: TGCGCCAGCAGCTTTGGGACAGCAAATTTCTACGAGCAGTACTTC; CDR3 protein: CASSFGTANFYEQYF
clone size: NA; J gene: TRBJ2-1; V gene: TRBV9; D gene: TRBD2; CDR3 length: 20; CDR3 DNA: TGTGCCAGCAGCGTAGGACTGGCGGGAGGAAAGATCGGATCCTACAATGAGCAGTTCTTC; CDR3 protein: CASSVGLAGGKIGSYNEQFF
clone size: NA; J gene: TRBJ2-5; V gene: TRBV9; D gene: NA; CDR3 length: 12; CDR3 DNA: TGTGCCAGCAGCGTACAGGGGGGACATAAGTACTTC; CDR3 protein: CASSVQGGHKYF
clone size: NA; J gene: TRBJ1-4; V gene: TRBV4-1; D gene: TRBD1; CDR3 length: 15; CDR3 DNA: TGCGCCAGCAGCCAAGAAGGGACAGCCAGCAGAAAACTGTTTTTT; CDR3 protein: CASSQEGTASRKLFF
clone size: NA; J gene: TRBJ2-4; V gene: TRBV5-4; D gene: TRBD2; CDR3 length: 16; CDR3 DNA: TGTGCCAGCAGCTTGGGCGGGAGAGGGGACAAAAACATTCAGTACTTC; CDR3 protein: CASSLGGRGDKNIQYF
clone size: NA; J gene: TRBJ2-1; V gene: TRBV5-1; D gene: NA; CDR3 length: 16; CDR3 DNA: TGCGCCAGCAGCTTAGGGGGAACGTTCGCCTACAATGAGCAGTTCTTC; CDR3 protein: CASSLGGTFAYNEQFF
clone size: NA; J gene: TRBJ1-1; V gene: TRBV6-1; D gene: NA; CDR3 length: 12; CDR3 DNA: TGTGCCAGCAGTGTGTCCTCGTATGAAGCTTTCTTT; CDR3 protein: CASSVSSYEAFF
clone size: NA; J gene: TRBJ1-1; V gene: TRBV29-1; D gene: NA; CDR3 length: 13; CDR3 DNA: TGCAGCGTGGTCCGTTGGAGTTCCACTGAAGCTTTCTTT; CDR3 protein: CSVVRWSSTEAFF
clone size: NA; J gene: TRBJ1-1; V gene: TRBV11-2; D gene: TRBD1; CDR3 length: 13; CDR3 DNA: TGTGCCAGCAGCCGAGACAGGGAAGCTGAGGCTTTCTTT; CDR3 protein: CASSRDREAEAFF
clone size: NA; J gene: TRBJ2-2; V gene: TRBV28; D gene: TRBD2; CDR3 length: 14; CDR3 DNA: TGTGCCAGCAGTTACCTAGCGGGCACCGGGGAGCTGTTTTTT; CDR3 protein: CASSYLAGTGELFF
clone size: NA; J gene: TRBJ2-1; V gene: TRBV13; D gene: NA; CDR3 length: 18; CDR3 DNA: TGTGCCAGCAGCTTAAGCTCCTCTCTGATTCCCTCCTACAATGAGCAGTTCTTC; CDR3 protein: CASSLSSSLIPSYNEQFF
clone size: NA; J gene: TRBJ1-1; V gene: TRBV7-9; D gene: NA; CDR3 length: 15; CDR3 DNA: TGTGCCAGCAGCTTAGACGGGACACCGAACACTGAAGCTTTCTTT; CDR3 protein: CASSLDGTPNTEAFF
clone size: NA; J gene: TRBJ2-2; V gene: TRBV15; D gene: NA; CDR3 length: 17; CDR3 DNA: TGTGCCACCAGCAGAGATCGGGGCACGGGGGGCTCCGTGGAGCTGTTTTTT; CDR3 protein: CATSRDRGTGGSVELFF
clone size: NA; J gene: TRBJ1-1; V gene: TRBV7-6; D gene: NA; CDR3 length: 13; CDR3 DNA: TGTGCCAGCGGTCAAGACTTGAACACTGAAGCTTTCTTT; CDR3 protein: CASGQDLNTEAFF
clone size: NA; J gene: TRBJ2-4; V gene: TRBV5-1; D gene: TRBD2; CDR3 length: 15; CDR3 DNA: TGCGCCAGCAGCTTTGCTAGCGGGACCAAAAACATTCAGTACTTC; CDR3 protein: CASSFASGTKNIQYF
clone size: NA; J gene: TRBJ2-7; V gene: TRBV5-1; D gene: NA; CDR3 length: 15; CDR3 DNA: TGCGCCAGCAGCTTGGCCGGACAGCATTCCAACGAGCAGTACTTC; CDR3 protein: CASSLAGQHSNEQYF